This TCR beta chain was captured in a study of T cell repertoires in cytomegalovirus infection. Study context: Indications came from public TCR beta signatures; they pointed to CMV infection and to a matching HLA type.

General study findings and limits: It was HLA-C-restricted CMV-specific TCR beta clonotypes that dominated the response ex vivo. Cumulative public TCR beta family frequency identified carriers of CMV plus the relevant HLA.

V lost 5 bases to trimming and J lost 2 bases; unmatched junction nucleotides: 4. CDR3 length: 14 amino acids. TCRdb passed the reads through MiXCR, listing each CDR3 protein once. This sample has about 180,000 distinct CDR3 sequences, with under 15% found just once. This clonotype was seen ten or more times. Its antigen is unknown. The sequence derives from a human donor in good health (CMV status not recorded). Some clones in this sample may be carry-over from other donors' samples. Sequencing was carried out using PBMCs. V and J are TRBV12-3 or TRBV12-4 and TRBJ2-5; 8 bases agree with TRBD1. Here the CDR3 DNA reads TGTGCCAGCAGTCCACAGGGGGGACAAGAGACCCAGTACTTC. Residues: CASSPQGGQETQYF.